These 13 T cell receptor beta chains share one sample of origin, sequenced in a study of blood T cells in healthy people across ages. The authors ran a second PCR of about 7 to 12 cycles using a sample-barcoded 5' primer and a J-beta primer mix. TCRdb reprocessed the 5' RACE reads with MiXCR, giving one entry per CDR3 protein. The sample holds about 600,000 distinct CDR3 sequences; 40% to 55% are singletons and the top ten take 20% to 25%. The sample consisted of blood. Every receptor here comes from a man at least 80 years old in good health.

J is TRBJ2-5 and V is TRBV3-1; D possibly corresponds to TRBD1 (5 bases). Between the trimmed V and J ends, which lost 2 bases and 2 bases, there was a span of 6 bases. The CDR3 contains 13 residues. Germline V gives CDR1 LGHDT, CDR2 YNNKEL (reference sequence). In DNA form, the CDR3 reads TGTGCCAGCAGCCAAACAGGACAAGAGACCCAGTACTTC. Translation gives CASSQTGQETQYF.

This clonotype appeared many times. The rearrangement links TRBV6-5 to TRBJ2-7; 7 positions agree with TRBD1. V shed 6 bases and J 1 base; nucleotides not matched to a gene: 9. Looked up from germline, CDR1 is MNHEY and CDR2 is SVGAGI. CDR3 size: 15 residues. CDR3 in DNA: TGTGCCAGCAGGTCGACGAGGACAGGTTCCTACGAGCAGTACTTC. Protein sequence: CASRSTRTGSYEQYF.

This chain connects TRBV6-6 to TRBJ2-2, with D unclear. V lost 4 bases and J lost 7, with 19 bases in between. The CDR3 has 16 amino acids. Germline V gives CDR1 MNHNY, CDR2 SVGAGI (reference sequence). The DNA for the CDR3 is TGTGCCAGCAGTTTGCGAACGTCCGCCTCGGGCGGGGAGCTGTTTTTT. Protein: CASSLRTSASGGELFF.

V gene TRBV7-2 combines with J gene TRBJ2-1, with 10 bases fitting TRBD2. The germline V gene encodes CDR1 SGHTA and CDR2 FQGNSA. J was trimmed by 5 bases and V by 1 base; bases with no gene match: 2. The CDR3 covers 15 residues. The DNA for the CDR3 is TGTGCCAGCAGCTTAGGAACTAGCGGGGACAATGAGCAGTTCTTC. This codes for CASSLGTSGDNEQFF. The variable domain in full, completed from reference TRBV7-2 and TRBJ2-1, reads GAGVSQSPSNKVTEKGKDVELRCDPISGHTALYWYRQSLGQGLEFLIYFQGNSAPDKSGLPSDRFSAERTGGSVSTLTIQRTQQEDSAVYLCASSLGTSGDNEQFFGPGTRLTVL.

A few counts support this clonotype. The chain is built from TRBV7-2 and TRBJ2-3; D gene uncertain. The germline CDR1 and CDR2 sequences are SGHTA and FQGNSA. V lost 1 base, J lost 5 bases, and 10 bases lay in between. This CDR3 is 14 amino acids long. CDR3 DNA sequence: TGTGCCAGCAGCTTAGATTTGGCCGGAGATACGCAGTATTTT. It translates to CASSLDLAGDTQYF.

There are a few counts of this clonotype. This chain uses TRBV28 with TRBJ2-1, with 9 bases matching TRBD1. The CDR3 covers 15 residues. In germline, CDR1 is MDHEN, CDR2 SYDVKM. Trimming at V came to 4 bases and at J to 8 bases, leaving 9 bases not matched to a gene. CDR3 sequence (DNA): TGTGCCAGCAGTTCCCCGACAGGGGGTCGAGATGAGCAGTTCTTC. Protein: CASSSPTGGRDEQFF.

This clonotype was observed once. The DNA of the CDR3 is TGTGCCAGCAGCTGGGCTAGCGTGAGGGACTACAATGAGCAGTTCTTC. This translates into CASSWASVRDYNEQFF. V usage is TRBV7-9 and J usage is TRBJ2-1; D is possibly TRBD2 (6 bases). Trimming took 4 bases from V and 3 from J, leaving 16 bases between them. CDR3 length: 16 amino acids. The germline gives CDR1 SEHNR, CDR2 FQNEAQ (reference sequence). Full variable domain (missing parts from reference TRBV7-9 and TRBJ2-1): DTGVSQNPRHKITKRGQNVTFRCDPISEHNRLYWYRQTLGQGPEFLTYFQNEAQLEKSRLLSDRFSAERPKGSFSTLEIQRTEQGDSAMYLCASSWASVRDYNEQFFGPGTRLTVL.

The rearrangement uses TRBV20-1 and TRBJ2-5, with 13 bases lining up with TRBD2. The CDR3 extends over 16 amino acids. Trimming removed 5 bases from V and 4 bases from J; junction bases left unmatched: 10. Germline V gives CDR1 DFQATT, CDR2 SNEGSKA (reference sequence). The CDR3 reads CSAHDGTSGNRETQYF. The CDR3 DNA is TGCAGTGCTCATGATGGGACTAGCGGGAACAGAGAGACCCAGTACTTC.

CDR3: CSARNRQMNTEAFF. CDR3 bases: TGCAGTGCTAGAAATAGACAGATGAACACTGAAGCTTTCTTT. The rearrangement joins TRBV20-1 to TRBJ1-1; TRBD1 might be the D (5 bases). In germline, CDR1 is DFQATT, CDR2 SNEGSKA (reference sequence). Between the trimmed V and J ends, which lost 2 bases and 0 bases, there was a span of 10 bases. The CDR3 length is 14 residues.

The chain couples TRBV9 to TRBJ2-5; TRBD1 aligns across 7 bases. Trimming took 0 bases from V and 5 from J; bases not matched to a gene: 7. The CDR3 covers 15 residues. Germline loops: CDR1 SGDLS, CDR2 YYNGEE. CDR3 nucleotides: TGTGCCAGCAGCGTAGCGACAGGGCAGACGGAGACCCAGTACTTC. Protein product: CASSVATGQTETQYF.

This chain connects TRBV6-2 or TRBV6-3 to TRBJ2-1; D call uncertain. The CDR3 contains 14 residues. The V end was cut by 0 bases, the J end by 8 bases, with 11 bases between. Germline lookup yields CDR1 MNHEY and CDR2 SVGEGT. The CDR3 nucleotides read TGTGCCAGCAGTTACTCAGAGAACCGAGATGAGCAGTTCTTC. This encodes CASSYSENRDEQFF.

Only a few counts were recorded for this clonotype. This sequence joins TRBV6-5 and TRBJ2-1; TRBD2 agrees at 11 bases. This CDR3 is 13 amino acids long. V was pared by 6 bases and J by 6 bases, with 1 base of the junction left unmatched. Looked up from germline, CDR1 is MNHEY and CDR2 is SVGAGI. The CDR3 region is CASRGTSGNEQFF. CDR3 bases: TGTGCCAGCAGGGGGACTAGCGGCAATGAGCAGTTCTTC.

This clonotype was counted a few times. The CDR3 DNA sequence: TGTGCCAGCAGCGTAGGGGGTAGCGGGGGCACAGATACGCAGTATTTT. Protein product: CASSVGGSGGTDTQYF. V and J are TRBV9 and TRBJ2-3, with 8 bases identical to TRBD2. Germline values: CDR1 SGDLS, CDR2 YYNGEE. The CDR3 contains 16 residues. J was trimmed by 1 base and V by 0 bases; bases with no gene match: 4.